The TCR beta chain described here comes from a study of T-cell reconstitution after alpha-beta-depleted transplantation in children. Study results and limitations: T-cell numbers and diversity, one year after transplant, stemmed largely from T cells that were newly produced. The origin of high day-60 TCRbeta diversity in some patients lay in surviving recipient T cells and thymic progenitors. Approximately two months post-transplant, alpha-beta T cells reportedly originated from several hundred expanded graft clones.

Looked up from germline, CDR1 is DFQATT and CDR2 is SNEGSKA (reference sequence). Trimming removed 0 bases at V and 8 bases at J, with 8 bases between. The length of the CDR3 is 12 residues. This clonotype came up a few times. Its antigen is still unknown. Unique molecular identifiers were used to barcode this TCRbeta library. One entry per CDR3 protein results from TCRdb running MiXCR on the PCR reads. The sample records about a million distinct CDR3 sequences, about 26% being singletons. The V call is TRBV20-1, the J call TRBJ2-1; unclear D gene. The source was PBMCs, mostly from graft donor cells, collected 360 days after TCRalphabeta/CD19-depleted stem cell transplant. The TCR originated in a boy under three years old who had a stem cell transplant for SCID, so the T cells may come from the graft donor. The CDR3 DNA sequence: TGCAGTGCTAGAGAGCTGAGGCATGAGCAGTTCTTC. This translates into CSARELRHEQFF.